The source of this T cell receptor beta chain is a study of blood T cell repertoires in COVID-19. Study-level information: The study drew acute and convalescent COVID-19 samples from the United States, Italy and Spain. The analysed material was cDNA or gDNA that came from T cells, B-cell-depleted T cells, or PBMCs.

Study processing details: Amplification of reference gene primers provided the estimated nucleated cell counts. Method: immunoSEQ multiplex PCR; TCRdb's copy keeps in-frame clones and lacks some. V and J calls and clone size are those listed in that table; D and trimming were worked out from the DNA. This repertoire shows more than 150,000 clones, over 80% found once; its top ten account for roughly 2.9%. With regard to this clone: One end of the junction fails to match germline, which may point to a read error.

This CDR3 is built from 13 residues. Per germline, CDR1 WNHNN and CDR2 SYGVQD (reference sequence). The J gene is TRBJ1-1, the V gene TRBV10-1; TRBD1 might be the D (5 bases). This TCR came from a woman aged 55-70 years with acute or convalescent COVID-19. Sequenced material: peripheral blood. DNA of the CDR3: TGCGCCCGCAGTCGACAGTCCACCACTGAAGCTTTCTTT. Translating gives CARSRQSTTEAFF.